This passage covers 22 T cell receptor beta chains from one sample sequenced in a study of OX40 agonist ivuxolimab in advanced cancers. Libraries were prepared by immunoSEQ multiplex PCR; TCRdb keeps only in-frame clonotypes and omits some of them. The sample contains tens of thousands of clones, roughly 88% of which appear only once. The source material was CD4+ or CD8+ T cells sorted from blood, sampled in a trial of the OX40 agonist ivuxolimab. These receptors were taken from an adult with an advanced solid tumor such as melanoma, head and neck, liver or kidney cancer.

The chain has TRBV4-1 and TRBJ2-3; possible D gene TRBD2, 6 bases. This CDR3 region has 14 residues. Germline loops: CDR1 MGHRA, CDR2 YSYEKL. The V and J ends lost 1 base and 7 bases respectively, with 12 bases between them. The chain's CDR3 is CASSQGGGPNTQYF. CDR3 sequence (DNA): TGCGCCAGCAGCCAAGGTGGAGGGCCGAATACGCAGTATTTT.

This clone was seen more than once but under ten times. This rearrangement joins TRBV6-1 to TRBJ2-1, with D tentatively TRBD2 (6 bases). Trimming shortened V by 7 bases and J by 3 bases, and 13 bases separated the two germline ends. This CDR3 has 14 residues. The germline V gene encodes CDR1 MNHNS and CDR2 SASEGT. Here the CDR3 reads CASNSGSNYNEQFF. The CDR3 DNA reads as TGTGCCAGCAACTCCGGGAGTAACTACAATGAGCAGTTCTTC.

This chain links TRBV29-1 with TRBJ2-7; D is perhaps TRBD1 (6 bases). V was shortened by 1 base and J by 5 bases, with 18 bases between the two germline ends. This CDR3 comprises 15 residues. CDR1 and CDR2 (germline): SQVTM, ANQGSEA. The CDR3 spells CSVEGPNTGLNEQYF. CDR3 nucleotides: TGCAGCGTTGAAGGCCCCAACACAGGGTTGAACGAGCAGTACTTC.

Comment on this clone: Germline is not matched at one junction end, which may reflect a read error. This chain links TRBV2 with TRBJ1-2; 7 nucleotides align to TRBD1. Germline V gives CDR1 SNHLY, CDR2 FYNNEI. The CDR3 has 12 amino acids. DNA for the CDR3: TGTGCCAGCAGTGTTCGGGAGGGGGCCATTGCCTTC. It translates to CASSVREGAIAF. Based on the CDR3 plus reference TRBV2 and TRBJ1-2, the full variable domain is EPEVTQTPSHQVTQMGQEVILRCVPISNHLYFYWYRQILGQKVEFLVSFYNNEISEKSEIFDDQFSVERPDGSNFTLKIRSTKLEDSAMYFCASSVREGAIAFGSGTRLTVV.

The chain couples TRBV7-8 to TRBJ2-5, with no clear D. Germline-derived CDR1 and CDR2 are SGHVS and FQNEAQ. Trimming took 2 bases from V and 1 from J, leaving 8 bases between them. This CDR3 comprises 14 residues. For the CDR3, the DNA is TGTGCCAGCAGCTTAAAAAGAGTCCAAGAGACCCAGTACTTC. The encoded protein is CASSLKRVQETQYF.

The J gene is TRBJ2-7, the V gene TRBV11-3; 8 nucleotides agree with TRBD2. There are 15 residues in the CDR3. From germline, CDR1 is SGHNT and CDR2 YENEEA. J gave up 1 base and V 1 base, and 3 bases lay outside the gene matches. The CDR3 loop is CASSLASGRSYEQYF. In nucleotides, the CDR3 is TGTGCCAGCAGCTTAGCAAGCGGGAGATCCTACGAGCAGTACTTC.

In this sample, this clone turned up once. The V call is TRBV5-1, the J call TRBJ1-3; the D is unclear. V lost 0 bases and J lost 2, with 6 bases in between. This CDR3 region has 14 residues. CDR1 and CDR2 from the germline V gene are SGHRS and YFSETQ. CDR3 sequence reads: CASSLGTAGNTIYF. The DNA of the CDR3 is TGCGCCAGCAGCTTGGGGACCGCTGGAAACACCATATATTTT.

The CDR3 nucleotides are TGTGCCAGCAGTGAACCGGGGGAAGGCACTGAAGCTTTCTTT. It specifies CASSEPGEGTEAFF. V and J are TRBV6-1 and TRBJ1-1; maybe TRBD1 (5 bases). Trimming took 2 bases from V and 4 from J, leaving 11 bases between them. CDR1 MNHNS and CDR2 SASEGT come from the germline V gene. The CDR3 length is 14 residues.

DNA for the CDR3: TGTGCCAGCAGCTTAAGAGGGGGAAGCACAGATACGCAGTATTTT. Translation: CASSLRGGSTDTQYF. V gene TRBV7-3 combines with J gene TRBJ2-3; tentative D call: TRBD1 (6 bases). Germline CDR1 reads SGHTA; CDR2 reads FQGTGA. This CDR3 spans 15 amino acids. V was cut by 1 base and J by 0 bases, with 8 bases left in between.

The chain joins TRBV6-5 to TRBJ2-1; D uncertain. The germline V and J ends were trimmed by 4 bases and 0 bases, with 10 bases remaining between them. This CDR3 region has 15 residues. Germline CDR1 reads MNHEY; CDR2 reads SVGAGI. The CDR3 DNA follows: TGTGCCAGCAGTTCCAGTACGGACTCCTACAATGAGCAGTTCTTC. Amino acids: CASSSSTDSYNEQFF.

V and J are TRBV27 and TRBJ1-6; TRBD1 agrees at 7 bases. The V segment lost 3 bases and the J segment 7 bases; nucleotides outside the gene matches: 6. Per germline, CDR1 MNHEY and CDR2 SMNVEV (reference sequence). The CDR3 is 15 residues long. The CDR3 DNA sequence: TGTGCCAGCAGTTTTGGGACAGCTGGGAATTCACCCCTCCACTTT. Protein product: CASSFGTAGNSPLHF.

V usage is TRBV6-4 and J usage is TRBJ1-2, with 8 bases aligning to TRBD1. This CDR3 has 14 residues. Trimming cost V 6 bases and J 4 bases; bases outside gene matches: 7. Germline CDR1 and CDR2: MRHNA and SNTAGT. This CDR3 reads CASRIPGQVYGYTF. DNA for the CDR3: TGTGCCAGCAGAATCCCGGGACAGGTCTATGGCTACACCTTC.

The chain is built from TRBV13 and TRBJ2-4; 12 nucleotides match TRBD2. The ends lost 4 bases at V and 3 bases at J; junction bases unmatched: 10. From germline, CDR1 is PRHDT and CDR2 FYEKMQ (reference sequence). CDR3 length: 18 amino acids. In DNA, the CDR3 is TGTGCCAGCAGCTCTGCTAGCGGGAGGGCCATGGGCAAAAACATTCAGTACTTC. As protein: CASSSASGRAMGKNIQYF.

The V call is TRBV6-6, the J call TRBJ1-2, with a possible D match to TRBD1 (5 bases). With 0 bases removed from V and 2 bases from J, the gap between germline ends came to 7 bases. There are 14 residues in the CDR3. The germline gives CDR1 MNHNY, CDR2 SVGAGI (reference sequence). CDR3 DNA sequence: TGTGCCAGCAGTTACTCGGGGGGGAACTATGGCTACACCTTC. The encoded protein is CASSYSGGNYGYTF.

The table lists this clone with a count of one. The chain uses TRBV19 and TRBJ2-7, with 13 bases identical to TRBD2. J lost 2 bases, V lost 5 bases, and 9 bases had no gene match. The CDR3 length is 17 residues. Looked up from germline, CDR1 is LNHDA and CDR2 is SQIVND (reference sequence). In DNA, the CDR3 is TGTGCCAGTAGTCCACGGACTAGCGGGAGTCAGGCCTACGAGCAGTACTTC. Translating gives CASSPRTSGSQAYEQYF.

V is TRBV7-9 and J is TRBJ1-4; D might be TRBD1 (5 bases). With 4 bases removed from V and 8 bases from J, the gap between germline ends came to 17 bases. Germline values: CDR1 SEHNR, CDR2 FQNEAQ (reference sequence). The CDR3 extends over 15 amino acids. Written as DNA, the CDR3 is TGTGCCAGCAGCTACCTTGGGGGGTTGGACGAAAAACTGTTTTTT. The encoded protein is CASSYLGGLDEKLFF.

This clone was counted once. This chain connects TRBV5-6 to TRBJ2-7; possibly TRBD1 or TRBD2 for D (5 bases each). The CDR3 has 14 amino acids. The V gene lost 1 base and the J gene lost 3 bases, with 11 bases spanning the gap. Germline V gene data show CDR1 as SGHDT and CDR2 as YYEEEE. CDR3 bases: TGTGCCAGCAGCTTGTTCGGGGACGGCTACGAGCAGTACTTC. Translation: CASSLFGDGYEQYF. Full variable domain (rest looked up from reference TRBV5-6 and TRBJ2-7): DAGVTQSPTHLIKTRGQQVTLRCSPKSGHDTVSWYQQALGQGPQFIFQYYEEEERQRGNFPDRFSGHQFPNYSSELNVNALLLGDSALYLCASSLFGDGYEQYFGPGTRLTVT.

This chain connects TRBV23-1 to TRBJ2-5; 7 positions agree with TRBD2. TRBV23-1 is reported as an ORF; its role is uncertain. This CDR3 contains 14 residues. The J segment lost 5 bases and the V segment lost 6 bases, leaving 9 bases of the junction unmatched. CDR3 in DNA: TGCGCCAGCAGCCAGACTAGCCGTCAGGAGACCCAGTACTTC. Encoded protein: CASSQTSRQETQYF.

This chain joins TRBV1 and TRBJ2-2. TRBV1 is reported as a pseudogene. CDR3 length: 16 residues. The CDR3 DNA reads as TGCACCAGCAGCCACCCAGGGGGGGGGCCGGGCGGGGAGCTGTTTTTT. This codes for CTSSHPGGGPGGELFF.

The rearrangement links TRBV2 to TRBJ1-4; D is perhaps TRBD1 (6 bases). Trimming stripped 3 bases from V and 8 bases from J, with 10 bases between. The CDR3 is 13 residues long. Germline V gives CDR1 SNHLY, CDR2 FYNNEI. The chain's CDR3 is CASSEGRGEKLFF. The CDR3 region has the DNA TGTGCCAGCAGTGAGGGCAGGGGCGAAAAACTGTTTTTT.

The chain recombines TRBV5-4 with TRBJ2-6; D ambiguous. With 0 bases removed from V and 2 bases from J, the gap between germline ends came to 9 bases. Germline-derived CDR1 and CDR2 are SGHNT and YYREEE (reference sequence). This CDR3 region has 16 residues. CDR3 nucleotides: TGTGCCAGCAGCTTGGGAGGCCACACTGGGGCCAACGTCCTGACTTTC. It encodes CASSLGGHTGANVLTF.

The chain couples TRBV7-2 to TRBJ2-7, with no clear D. With 0 bases removed from V and 0 bases from J, the gap between germline ends came to 9 bases. The germline gives CDR1 SGHTA, CDR2 FQGNSA. CDR3 length: 15 amino acids. This CDR3 reads CASSLAPGPSYEQYF. CDR3 nucleotides: TGTGCCAGCAGCTTAGCCCCTGGCCCCTCCTACGAGCAGTACTTC. Using reference TRBV7-2 and TRBJ2-7 for the parts outside the CDR3, the full variable domain is GAGVSQSPSNKVTEKGKDVELRCDPISGHTALYWYRQSLGQGLEFLIYFQGNSAPDKSGLPSDRFSAERTGGSVSTLTIQRTQQEDSAVYLCASSLAPGPSYEQYFGPGTRLTVT.